A single sample gave rise to the 15 T cell receptor beta chains below, sequenced in a study of PD-L1 blockade in urothelial cancer. TCRdb's table, derived via immunoSEQ multiplex PCR, lists solely in-frame clones and lacks some. Of more than 65,000 clones in the sample, 87% are singletons; the top ten hold more than 5.5%. This material consisted of PBMCs, taken around atezolizumab (anti-PD-L1) treatment. Source of these receptors: a woman aged 70-85 years with urothelial cancer.

V and J are TRBV4-2 and TRBJ2-3; D is unresolved. The germline gives CDR1 LGHNA, CDR2 YNFKEQ. V shed 0 bases and J shed 0 bases, with 4 bases lying between them. CDR3 size: 14 residues. The CDR3 DNA reads as TGTGCCAGCAGCCAAGAGGGCAGCACAGATACGCAGTATTTT. Residues: CASSQEGSTDTQYF.

The gene calls are TRBV6-5 and TRBJ2-7; D uncertain. The length of the CDR3 is 13 residues. The V and J ends lost 5 bases and 2 bases respectively, with 10 bases between them. The germline gives CDR1 MNHEY, CDR2 SVGAGI. The CDR3, as DNA: TGTGCCAGCAGTAGCGAGTCTGCCTACGAGCAGTACTTC. It codes for CASSSESAYEQYF.

This clone has a handful of counts. The chain carries TRBV4-1 and TRBJ1-5; 8 nucleotides match TRBD1. The CDR3 runs to 15 residues. With V trimmed by 3 bases and J by 1 base, 2 bases remained unmatched. CDR1 MGHRA and CDR2 YSYEKL come from the germline V gene. The CDR3 spells CASSHWTGSNQPQHF. CDR3 coding DNA: TGCGCCAGCAGCCACTGGACAGGGAGCAATCAGCCCCAGCATTTT.

The rearrangement links TRBV5-8 to TRBJ2-5; 9 nucleotides line up with TRBD2. The CDR3 totals 15 residues. Germline assignment: CDR1 SGHTS and CDR2 YDEGEE. The V and J ends lost 4 bases and 3 bases, in that order; junction bases with no gene match: 7. The DNA for the CDR3 is TGTGCCAGCAGCCCAGGGCTAGCGGGGAAAGAGACCCAGTACTTC. It codes for CASSPGLAGKETQYF.

The chain uses TRBV5-6 and TRBJ2-7; D is unclear. The CDR3 totals 13 residues. Trimming removed 0 bases from V and 3 bases from J, with 7 bases in between. The germline CDR1 and CDR2 sequences are SGHDT and YYEEEE. The CDR3 spells CASSLGIVYEQYF. The CDR3 nucleotides read TGTGCCAGCAGCTTGGGTATTGTCTACGAGCAGTACTTC. Supplemented by reference TRBV5-6 and TRBJ2-7, the full variable domain reads DAGVTQSPTHLIKTRGQQVTLRCSPKSGHDTVSWYQQALGQGPQFIFQYYEEEERQRGNFPDRFSGHQFPNYSSELNVNALLLGDSALYLCASSLGIVYEQYFGPGTRLTVT.

The chain joins TRBV18 to TRBJ1-2; TRBD1 matches 11 bases. Trimming cost V 6 bases and J 8 bases; bases outside gene matches: 5. Germline CDR1 and CDR2: KGHSH and LQKENI. There are 13 residues in the CDR3. The CDR3 DNA is TGTGCCAGCTCGCCCGGGACAGGGGGAGGCTACACCTTC. Translated, it gives CASSPGTGGGYTF.

This chain joins TRBV7-3 and TRBJ2-2; 7 bases are a match to TRBD1. Trimming cost V 4 bases and J 5 bases; bases outside gene matches: 7. Germline-derived CDR1 and CDR2 are SGHTA and FQGTGA. This CDR3 comprises 15 residues. CDR3 sequence: CASSSNRGGTGELFF. CDR3 coding DNA: TGTGCCAGCAGCTCGAACAGGGGTGGGACCGGGGAGCTGTTTTTT.

The chain employs TRBV23-1 and TRBJ1-5; 8 bases map to TRBD1. TRBV23-1 counts as an open reading frame of uncertain function. This CDR3 is built from 18 residues. J was trimmed by 0 bases and V by 2 bases; bases with no gene match: 9. CDR3 amino acids: CASSQNPAGGHSNQPQHF. Written as DNA, the CDR3 is TGCGCCAGCAGTCAAAACCCCGCAGGGGGCCATAGCAATCAGCCCCAGCATTTT.

This clone was seen a handful of times. The rearrangement uses TRBV6-5 and TRBJ1-1, with TRBD1 identical over 8 bases. Germline CDR1 MNHEY, CDR2 SVGAGI. The CDR3 spans 15 residues. V dropped 4 bases and J dropped 1; count of bases not matched to a gene: 5. The CDR3 loop reads CASSSLTGANTEAFF. Written as DNA, the CDR3 is TGTGCCAGCAGTTCGCTGACAGGGGCGAACACTGAAGCTTTCTTT.

The chain joins TRBV7-6 to TRBJ1-4, with TRBD1 identical over 8 bases. The trim removed 5 bases at V and 7 bases at J, leaving 6 bases unmatched. The CDR3 length is 14 residues. Germline values: CDR1 SGHVS, CDR2 FNYEAQ. The CDR3 region is CASSPRQGREKLFF. The CDR3 nucleotides are TGTGCCAGCAGCCCCCGACAGGGGCGTGAAAAACTGTTTTTT.

The chain has TRBV10-3 and TRBJ1-2; D unresolved. The CDR3 has 13 residues. Germline V gene data show CDR1 as ENHRY and CDR2 as SYGVKD. V dropped 3 bases and J dropped 7 bases, with 12 bases sitting between them. The CDR3 protein is CAISDSFVSGYTF. In DNA form, the CDR3 reads TGTGCCATCAGTGATAGTTTTGTCTCTGGCTACACCTTC.

This chain connects TRBV19 to TRBJ2-1; TRBD1 is a possible D gene (5 bases). Germline V lookup: CDR1 LNHDA, CDR2 SQIVND (reference sequence). Between the trimmed V and J ends, which lost 1 base and 7 bases, there was a span of 20 bases. The CDR3 totals 17 residues. In DNA, the CDR3 is TGTGCCAGTAGTATAGGTTTATATCAGGGTCCGAAGAATGAGCAGTTCTTC. Protein: CASSIGLYQGPKNEQFF. The complete variable domain, with remaining parts taken from reference TRBV19 and TRBJ2-1, reads DGGITQSPKYLFRKEGQNVTLSCEQNLNHDAMYWYRQDPGQGLRLIYYSQIVNDFQKGDIAEGYSVSREKKESFPLTVTSAQKNPTAFYLCASSIGLYQGPKNEQFFGPGTRLTVL.

In its sample, this clone was seen once. The chain carries TRBV19 and TRBJ2-7, with D tentatively TRBD1 (5 bases). The CDR3 is made up of 13 amino acids. Germline lookup yields CDR1 LNHDA and CDR2 SQIVND (reference sequence). Trimming cost V 4 bases and J 0 bases, with 7 bases left between them. In nucleotides, the CDR3 is TGTGCCAGTAGTAGGGGCAGCTCCTACGAGCAGTACTTC. Residues: CASSRGSSYEQYF.

This chain uses TRBV28 with TRBJ1-4, with 10 bases fitting TRBD1. CDR3 length: 14 residues. Germline CDR1 and CDR2: MDHEN and SYDVKM. V shed 4 bases, J shed 7 bases, and the junction held 3 bases outside the gene matches. The CDR3 coding sequence is TGTGCCAGCAGTTCTGGGACAGGGGTTGAAAAACTGTTTTTT. Translated, it gives CASSSGTGVEKLFF.

The genes are TRBV9 and TRBJ1-2; tentatively, D is TRBD1 (6 bases). Trimming removed 0 bases at V and 6 bases at J, with 21 bases between. The CDR3 extends over 17 amino acids. CDR1 and CDR2 (germline): SGDLS, YYNGEE. The CDR3 DNA reads TGTGCCAGCAGCGTAGCAGCGCGCCCCGGGACAAGGAATGGCTACACCTTC. It encodes CASSVAARPGTRNGYTF.